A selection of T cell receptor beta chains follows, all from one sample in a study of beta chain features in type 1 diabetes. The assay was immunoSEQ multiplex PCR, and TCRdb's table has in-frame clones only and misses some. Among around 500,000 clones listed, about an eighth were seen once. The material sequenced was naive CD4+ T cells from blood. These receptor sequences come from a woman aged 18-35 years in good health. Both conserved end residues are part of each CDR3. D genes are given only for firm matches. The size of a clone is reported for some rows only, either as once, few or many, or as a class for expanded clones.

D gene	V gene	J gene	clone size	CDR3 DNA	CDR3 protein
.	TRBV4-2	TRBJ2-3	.	TGTGCCAGCAGCCCGATCGGACGGGGCACAGATACGCAGTATTTT	CASSPIGRGTDTQYF
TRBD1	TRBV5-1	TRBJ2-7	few	TGCGCCAGCAGCGGCCGGGACAGCCTAAGTGTCTACGAGCAGTACTTC	CASSGRDSLSVYEQYF
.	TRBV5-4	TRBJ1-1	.	TGTGCCAGCAGCCAAGACAGGCCAACTGAAGCTTTCTTT	CASSQDRPTEAFF
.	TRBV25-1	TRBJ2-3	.	TGTGCCAGCAGTTTGTCTACAGATACGCAGTATTTT	CASSLSTDTQYF
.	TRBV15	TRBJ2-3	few	TGTGCCACCAGCAAGGACAGACCCACAGATACGCAGTATTTT	CATSKDRPTDTQYF
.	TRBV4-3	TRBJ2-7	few	TGCGCCAGCAGCCAAGATCGGAGGGGGCTGAGATCCTACGAGCAGTACTTC	CASSQDRRGLRSYEQYF
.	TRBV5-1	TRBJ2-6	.	TGCGCCAGCAGCCCAAGAACTAGCTCTGGGGCCAACGTCCTGACTTTC	CASSPRTSSGANVLTF
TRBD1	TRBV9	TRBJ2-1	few	TGTGCCAGCAGCGTAGGAGGGACAGGGGGCAATGAGCAGTTCTTC	CASSVGGTGGNEQFF
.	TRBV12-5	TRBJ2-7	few	TGTGCTAGTGGTTTGCCGCCGGGACACGAGCAGTACTTC	CASGLPPGHEQYF
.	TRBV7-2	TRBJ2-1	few	TGTGCCAGCAGCTTAGGGTACGATGAGCAGTTCTTC	CASSLGYDEQFF
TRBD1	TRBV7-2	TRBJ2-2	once	TGTGCCAGCAGCGCATGGACAGGGAACACCGGGGAGCTGTTTTTT	CASSAWTGNTGELFF
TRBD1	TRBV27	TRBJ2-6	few	TGTGCCAGCAGTCTCCATCGACAGGGCTCTGGGGCCAACGTCCTGACTTTC	CASSLHRQGSGANVLTF
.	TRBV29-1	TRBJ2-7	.	TGCAGCGCCCTCCCGAGGGGGTCCTACGAGCAGTACTTC	CSALPRGSYEQYF
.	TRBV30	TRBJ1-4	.	TGTGCCTGGAGGACAAGGGGCCTCGGAAAACTGTTTTTT	CAWRTRGLGKLFF
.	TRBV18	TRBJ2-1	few	TGTGCCAGCTCACCGAACAGGGTAGGCGATGAGCAGTTCTTC	CASSPNRVGDEQFF
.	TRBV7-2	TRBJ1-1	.	TGTGCCAGCAGCAGGGTGTACACTGAAGCTTTCTTT	CASSRVYTEAFF
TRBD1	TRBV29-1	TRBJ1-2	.	TGCAGCGTTGAAGAGGGACAGGTGGATGGCTACACCTTC	CSVEEGQVDGYTF
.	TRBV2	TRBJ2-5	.	TGTGCCAGCAGTGAACTAGTGCCCCAAGAGACCCAGTACTTC	CASSELVPQETQYF
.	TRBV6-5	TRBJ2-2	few	TGTGCCAGCAGTTACTCGAGGGAAGGTTACACCGGGGAGCTGTTTTTT	CASSYSREGYTGELFF
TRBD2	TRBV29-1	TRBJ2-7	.	TGCAGCGTTGCGGGGGGTTTCTACGAGCAGTACTTC	CSVAGGFYEQYF
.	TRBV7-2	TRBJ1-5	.	TGTGCCAGCAGCTTAGGAGGGCAGATAAATCAGCCCCAGCATTTT	CASSLGGQINQPQHF
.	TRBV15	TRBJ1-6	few	TGTGCCACCAGCAGTAAGAGCTCCTATAATTCACCCCTCCACTTT	CATSSKSSYNSPLHF
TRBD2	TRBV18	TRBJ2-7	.	TGTGCCAGCACGACCGTCGGGACTAGCGGCCCCTACGAGCAGTACTTC	CASTTVGTSGPYEQYF
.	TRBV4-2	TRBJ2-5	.	TGTGCCAGCAGCCATCGGGGTGGGGAGACCCAGTACTTC	CASSHRGGETQYF
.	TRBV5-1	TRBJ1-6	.	TGCGCCAGCAGCTTGGGAGGGGGAACGAATTCACCCCTCCACTTT	CASSLGGGTNSPLHF
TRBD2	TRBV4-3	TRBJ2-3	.	TGCGCCAGCAGCCCACGGACTAGCGGGATAAAAGATACGCAGTATTTT	CASSPRTSGIKDTQYF
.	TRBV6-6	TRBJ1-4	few	TGTGCCAGCAGTTCCCAATCAGGGAGGAATGAAAAACTGTTTTTT	CASSSQSGRNEKLFF
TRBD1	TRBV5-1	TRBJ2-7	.	TGCGCCAGCAGCTTGCGGACAGGGGTCTACGAGCAGTACTTC	CASSLRTGVYEQYF
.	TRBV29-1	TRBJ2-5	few	TGCAGCGTTGCGACGAGCGGGCAAGAGACCCAGTACTTC	CSVATSGQETQYF
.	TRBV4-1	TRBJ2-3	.	TGCGCCAGCAGCCCTGGGACATCTTCCTCCACAGATACGCAGTATTTT	CASSPGTSSSTDTQYF
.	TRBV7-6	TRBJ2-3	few	TGTGCCAGCAGCTTGGGGCCGCCAGATACGCAGTATTTT	CASSLGPPDTQYF
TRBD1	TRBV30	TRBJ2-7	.	TGTGCCTGTTATCCGGGACAGGGCTCTTACGAGCAGTACTTC	CACYPGQGSYEQYF
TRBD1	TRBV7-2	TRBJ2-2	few	TGTGCCAGCAGCTTAGCCTTACAGGGGGCTTACACCGGGGAGCTGTTTTTT	CASSLALQGAYTGELFF
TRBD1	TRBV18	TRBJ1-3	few	TGTGCCAGCTCACCGCGAAGGGACAGGGTAGGAAACACCATATATTTT	CASSPRRDRVGNTIYF
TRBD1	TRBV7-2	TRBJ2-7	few	TGTGCCAGCAGCTCCCGGACAGGTAGTTACGAGCAGTACTTC	CASSSRTGSYEQYF
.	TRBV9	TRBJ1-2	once	TGTGCCAGCAGCGTAGGTCCCAACTATGGCTACACCTTC	CASSVGPNYGYTF
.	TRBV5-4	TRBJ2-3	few	TGTGCCAGCAGCTTTCGCCGCACAGATACGCAGTATTTT	CASSFRRTDTQYF